The clone carrying this T cell receptor beta chain was seen more than once but under ten times. A second PCR of 7 to 11 cycles used a sample-barcoded 5' primer and a J-beta primer mix. Sequencing yielded, for each sample, at least 2.5 million paired-end reads carrying CDR3. TCRdb passed the 5' RACE reads through MiXCR, listing each CDR3 protein once. The table includes 1.5 million to 1.8 million distinct CDR3 sequences, 40% to 45% detected once. This specimen comes from a study of blood T cells in healthy people across ages. CDR1 and CDR2 (germline): DFQATT, SNEGSKA (reference sequence). The CDR3 consists of 11 residues. V was shortened by 4 bases and J by 4 bases, with 7 bases between the two germline ends. Isolated PBMCs totaled at least 6.5 million in each sample. There were at least 5 micrograms of total RNA extracted from every sample.

This clonotype was sampled from a woman under 30 in good health. The sequencing sample was made of blood. The V gene is TRBV20-1, the J gene TRBJ1-2; D ambiguous. The CDR3 reads CSAKEFYGYTF. DNA of the CDR3: TGCAGTGCTAAGGAGTTCTATGGCTACACCTTC.